The present TCR beta chain was sequenced within a study of blood T cell repertoires in COVID-19. Overall study context: COVID-19 samples from acute and convalescent phases originated in the United States, Italy and Spain. T cells, B-cell-depleted T cells, or PBMCs provided the cDNA or gDNA that served as material.

Original analysis: For nucleated cells, counts were estimated from reference gene primer amplification. Sequencing used immunoSEQ multiplex PCR; TCRdb keeps in-frame clones, though not all of them. V and J calls and clone size are as listed in that table; D and trimming were resolved from the DNA. The profile shows 25,000 to 30,000 clones, about 91% of them singletons. Between the trimmed V and J ends, which lost 0 bases and 6 bases, there was a span of 10 bases. The CDR3 has 13 residues. Germline CDR1 reads SGDLS; CDR2 reads YYNGEE. The sequencing input was peripheral blood. The receptor's source is a man in his sixties or seventies with acute or convalescent COVID-19. The rearrangement joins TRBV9 to TRBJ2-7; TRBD1 might be the D (5 bases). The CDR3 bases are TGTGCCAGCAGCGTAGGACAAGGGGTCGAGCAGTACTTC. This sequence encodes CASSVGQGVEQYF.